The 5 T cell receptor beta chains listed next were all sequenced from one sample in a study of OX40 agonist ivuxolimab in advanced cancers. The repertoire was sequenced with immunoSEQ multiplex PCR; TCRdb's copy has only in-frame clones and lacks some. The sample lists tens of thousands of clones, approximately 91% occurring once. The sequencing here drew on CD4+ or CD8+ T cells sorted from blood, taken in a trial of the OX40 agonist ivuxolimab. These receptors originate from an adult with an advanced solid tumor such as melanoma, head and neck, liver or kidney cancer.

The rearrangement joins TRBV7-3 to TRBJ1-2, with 10 bases aligning to TRBD1. Germline CDR1 reads SGHTA; CDR2 reads FQGTGA. The CDR3 has 13 residues. J gave up 8 bases and V 5 bases, and 5 bases lay outside the gene matches. The CDR3 DNA reads TGTGCCAGCAGCAAGGGGACAGGGGACGGCTACACCTTC. Protein product: CASSKGTGDGYTF.

This clone showed up just once. The V call is TRBV6-6, the J call TRBJ2-5; tentative D call: TRBD2 (6 bases). CDR3 size: 14 residues. V was clipped by 0 bases and J by 13 bases, with 18 bases between them. Germline CDR1 MNHNY, CDR2 SVGAGI (reference sequence). CDR3 nucleotides: TGTGCCAGCAGTTACTCGAGTACGGCGGGACCACCGTACTTC. Translating it yields CASSYSSTAGPPYF.

V usage is TRBV5-1 and J usage is TRBJ1-3, with D possibly TRBD1 on 5 matching bases. The CDR3 sequence is 15 residues long. Per germline, CDR1 SGHRS and CDR2 YFSETQ. V was trimmed by 3 bases and J by 0 bases, leaving 10 bases between them. The CDR3 reads CASSSMTASGNTIYF. The CDR3 bases are TGCGCCAGCAGCTCGATGACAGCCTCTGGAAACACCATATATTTT.

This chain joins TRBV15 and TRBJ2-7; 8 bases align to TRBD1. Germline CDR1 LNHNV, CDR2 YYDKDF (reference sequence). The CDR3 is made up of 14 amino acids. With V trimmed by 2 bases and J by 5 bases, 5 bases remained unmatched. CDR3 sequence (DNA): TGTGCCACCAGCAGATCGGGACAGGTGAACGAGCAGTACTTC. Translating it yields CATSRSGQVNEQYF.

This clone has only one observation. CDR3: CASSPDGTPPQHF. The CDR3 DNA reads as TGTGCCAGCTCACCAGACGGAACTCCGCCCCAGCATTTT. The V call is TRBV18, the J call TRBJ1-5; D unclear. The CDR3 is 13 residues long. Trimming took off 2 bases at V and 9 bases at J, with 11 bases between the two ends. Germline V CDR1 and CDR2: KGHSH, LQKENI.